This T cell receptor beta chain was recovered during a study of a mutant IDH1 vaccine in newly diagnosed glioma. Produced via immunoSEQ multiplex PCR; TCRdb's table is partial and in-frame only. The profile covers about 100,000 clones, with around 77% appearing a single time and approximately 7.6% taken by the ten largest. Time point denoted: baseline, week 1 (first vaccination visit). Treatment in this sample: pre-vaccination baseline after standard-of-care therapy. Germline-derived CDR1 and CDR2 are MDHEN and SYDVKM. CDR3 size: 16 residues. V lost 2 bases, J lost 0 bases, and 11 bases lay in between.

The TCR comes from a man aged 40-50 years with glioma. The sequencing here drew on PBMCs, taken from a glioma patient treated with radiotherapy, temozolomide or both. The chain has TRBV28 and TRBJ1-5; D ambiguous. CDR3 region: CASSLAGKYSNQPQHF. CDR3 DNA: TGTGCCAGCAGTTTAGCGGGCAAGTATAGCAATCAGCCCCAGCATTTT.